The clone carrying this T cell receptor (beta chain) was found many times. This CDR3 has 12 residues. Trimming removed 1 base from V and 4 bases from J, with 4 bases in between. In germline, CDR1 is DFQATT, CDR2 SNEGSKA (reference sequence). The data belong to a study of human T cells and chemical hapten exposure. The time point denotes: pre-sensitization, week 0. Specified treatment: therapeutic diphenylcyclopropenone sensitization with weekly scalp DPC. In TCRdb, the RACE reads were re-called with MiXCR into one record per CDR3 protein. The repertoire holds some 360,000 distinct CDR3 sequences, with around 5.5% as singletons.

The source of this sequence is a woman aged 45-65 years with alopecia areata. Some clones in this sample may be carry-over from other donors' samples. V gene TRBV20-1 combines with J gene TRBJ2-2; D ambiguous. Sample: whole blood, taken in connection with sensitization to the hapten diphenylcyclopropenone (DPC). Here the CDR3 DNA reads TGCAGTGCTAGAGGCCTCACCGGGGAGCTGTTTTTT. Translation: CSARGLTGELFF.